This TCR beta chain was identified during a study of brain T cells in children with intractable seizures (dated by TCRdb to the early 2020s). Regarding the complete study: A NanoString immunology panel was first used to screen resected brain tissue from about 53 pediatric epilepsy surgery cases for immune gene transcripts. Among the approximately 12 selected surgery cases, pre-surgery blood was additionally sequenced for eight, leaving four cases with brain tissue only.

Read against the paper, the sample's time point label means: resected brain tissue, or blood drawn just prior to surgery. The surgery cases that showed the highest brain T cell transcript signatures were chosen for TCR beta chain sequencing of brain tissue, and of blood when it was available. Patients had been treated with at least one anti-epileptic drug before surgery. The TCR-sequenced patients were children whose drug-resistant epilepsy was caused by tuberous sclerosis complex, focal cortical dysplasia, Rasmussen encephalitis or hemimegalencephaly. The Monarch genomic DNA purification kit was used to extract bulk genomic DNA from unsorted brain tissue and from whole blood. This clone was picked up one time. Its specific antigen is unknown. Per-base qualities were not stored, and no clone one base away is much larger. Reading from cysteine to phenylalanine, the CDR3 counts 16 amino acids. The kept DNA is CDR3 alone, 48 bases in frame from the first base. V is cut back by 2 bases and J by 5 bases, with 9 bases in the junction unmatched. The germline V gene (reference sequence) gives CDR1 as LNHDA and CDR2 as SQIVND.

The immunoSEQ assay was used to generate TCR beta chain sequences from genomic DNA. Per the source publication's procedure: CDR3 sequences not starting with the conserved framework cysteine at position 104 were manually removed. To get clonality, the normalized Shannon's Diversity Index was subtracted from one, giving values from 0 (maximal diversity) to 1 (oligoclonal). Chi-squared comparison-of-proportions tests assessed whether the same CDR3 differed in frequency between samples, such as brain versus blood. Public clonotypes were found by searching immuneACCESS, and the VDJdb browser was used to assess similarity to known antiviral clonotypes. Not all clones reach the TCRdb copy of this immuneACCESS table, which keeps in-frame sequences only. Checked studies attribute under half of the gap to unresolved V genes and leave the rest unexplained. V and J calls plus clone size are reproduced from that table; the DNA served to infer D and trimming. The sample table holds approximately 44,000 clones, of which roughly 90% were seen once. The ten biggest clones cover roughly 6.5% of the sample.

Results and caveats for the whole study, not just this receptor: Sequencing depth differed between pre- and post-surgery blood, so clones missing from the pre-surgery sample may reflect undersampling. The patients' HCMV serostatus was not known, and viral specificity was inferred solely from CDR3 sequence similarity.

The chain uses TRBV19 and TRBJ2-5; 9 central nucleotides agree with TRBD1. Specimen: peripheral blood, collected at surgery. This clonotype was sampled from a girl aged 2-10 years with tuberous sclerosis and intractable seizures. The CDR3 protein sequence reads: CASSISPGQGWETQYF. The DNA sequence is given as TGTGCCAGTAGTATAAGCCCGGGACAGGGATGGGAGACCCAGTACTTC.